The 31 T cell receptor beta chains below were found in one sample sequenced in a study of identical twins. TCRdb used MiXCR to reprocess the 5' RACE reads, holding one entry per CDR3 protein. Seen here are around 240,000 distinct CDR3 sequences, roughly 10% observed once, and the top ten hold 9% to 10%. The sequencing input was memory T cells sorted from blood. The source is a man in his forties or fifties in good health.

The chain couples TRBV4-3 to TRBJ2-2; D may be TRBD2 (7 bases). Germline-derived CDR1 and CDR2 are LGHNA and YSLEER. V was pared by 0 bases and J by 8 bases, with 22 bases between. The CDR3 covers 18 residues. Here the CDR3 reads CASSQEGGGGGSGGELFF. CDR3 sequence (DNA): TGCGCCAGCAGCCAAGAGGGTGGTGGCGGGGGCTCCGGAGGGGAGCTGTTTTTT.

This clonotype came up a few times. Here the CDR3 reads CASSEARGYEQYF. The CDR3 DNA reads as TGTGCCAGCAGTGAGGCCAGGGGGTACGAGCAGTACTTC. The chain links TRBV27 to TRBJ2-7; 7 bases fit TRBD1. The germline V gene encodes CDR1 MNHEY and CDR2 SMNVEV (reference sequence). The CDR3 contains 13 residues. V shed 5 bases, J shed 4 bases, and the junction held 5 bases outside the gene matches.

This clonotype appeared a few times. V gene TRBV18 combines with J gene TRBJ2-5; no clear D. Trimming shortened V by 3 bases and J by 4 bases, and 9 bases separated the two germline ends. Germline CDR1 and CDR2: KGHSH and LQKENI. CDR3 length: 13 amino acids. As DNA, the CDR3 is TGTGCCAGCTCACCTCACAGAGGAGAGACCCAGTACTTC. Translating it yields CASSPHRGETQYF.

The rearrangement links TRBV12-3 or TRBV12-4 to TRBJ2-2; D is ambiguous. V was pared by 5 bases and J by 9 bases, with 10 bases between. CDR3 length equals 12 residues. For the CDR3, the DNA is TGTGCCAGCAGTCAAGGACCGCGGGAGCTGTTTTTT. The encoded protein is CASSQGPRELFF.

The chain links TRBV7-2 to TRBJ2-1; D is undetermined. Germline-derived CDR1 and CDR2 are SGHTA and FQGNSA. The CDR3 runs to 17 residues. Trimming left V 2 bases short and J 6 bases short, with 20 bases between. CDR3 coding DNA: TGTGCCAGCAGCTTAACGGTGGTTAGCACATCCCCCAATGAGCAGTTCTTC. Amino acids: CASSLTVVSTSPNEQFF. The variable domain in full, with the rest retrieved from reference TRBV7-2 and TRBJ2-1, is GAGVSQSPSNKVTEKGKDVELRCDPISGHTALYWYRQSLGQGLEFLIYFQGNSAPDKSGLPSDRFSAERTGGSVSTLTIQRTQQEDSAVYLCASSLTVVSTSPNEQFFGPGTRLTVL.

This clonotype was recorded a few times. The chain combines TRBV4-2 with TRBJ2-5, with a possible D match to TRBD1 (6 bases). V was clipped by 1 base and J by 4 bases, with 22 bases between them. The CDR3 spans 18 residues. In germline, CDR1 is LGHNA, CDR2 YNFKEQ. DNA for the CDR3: TGTGCCAGCAGCCAAGTTCTGGGTGGGGGCGCGGTCGGAGAGACCCAGTACTTC. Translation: CASSQVLGGGAVGETQYF.

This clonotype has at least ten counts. The CDR3 DNA is TGCAGTGCTAGATATGCGGGGAACACAGATACGCAGTATTTT. This gives the protein CSARYAGNTDTQYF. This chain uses TRBV20-1 with TRBJ2-3; D might be TRBD2 (6 bases). The V gene's germline CDR1 is DFQATT and CDR2 SNEGSKA (reference sequence). V was trimmed by 2 bases and J by 2 bases, leaving 11 bases between them. This CDR3 has 14 residues.

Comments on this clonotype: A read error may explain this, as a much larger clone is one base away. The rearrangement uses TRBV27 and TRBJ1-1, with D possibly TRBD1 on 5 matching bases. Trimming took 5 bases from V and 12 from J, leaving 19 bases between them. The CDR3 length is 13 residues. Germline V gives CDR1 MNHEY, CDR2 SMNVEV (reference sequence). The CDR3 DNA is TGTGCCAGCAGTCCCCCTTGGGGGGGAAGAACTTTCTTT. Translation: CASSPPWGGRTFF.

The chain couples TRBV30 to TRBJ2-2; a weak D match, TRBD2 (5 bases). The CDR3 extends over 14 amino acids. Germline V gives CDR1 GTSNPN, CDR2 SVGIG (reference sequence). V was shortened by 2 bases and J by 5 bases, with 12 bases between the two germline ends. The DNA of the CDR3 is TGTGCCTGGAGTAGGTCAGCGGATACCGGGGAGCTGTTTTTT. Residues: CAWSRSADTGELFF.

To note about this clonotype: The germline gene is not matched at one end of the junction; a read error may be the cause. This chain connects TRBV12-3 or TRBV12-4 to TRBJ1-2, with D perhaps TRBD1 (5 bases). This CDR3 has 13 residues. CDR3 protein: CASILRGGNGYTF. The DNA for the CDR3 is TGTGCCAGCATTTTACGGGGGGGGAATGGCTACACCTTC.

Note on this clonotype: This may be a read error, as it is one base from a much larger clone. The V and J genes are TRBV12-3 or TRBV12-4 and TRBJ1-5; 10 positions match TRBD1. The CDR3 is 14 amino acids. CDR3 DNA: TGTGCCAGCGGTTTAGCGACAGGGGGCCAGCCCCAGCATTTT. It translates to CASGLATGGQPQHF.

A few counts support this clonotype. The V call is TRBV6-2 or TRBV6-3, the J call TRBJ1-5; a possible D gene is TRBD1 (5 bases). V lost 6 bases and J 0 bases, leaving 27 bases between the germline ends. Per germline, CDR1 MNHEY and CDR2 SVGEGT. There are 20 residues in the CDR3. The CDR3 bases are TGTGCCAGCAGCCCACGCCGTCCGGGGGGTGTTGGATATAGCAATCAGCCCCAGCATTTT. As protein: CASSPRRPGGVGYSNQPQHF.

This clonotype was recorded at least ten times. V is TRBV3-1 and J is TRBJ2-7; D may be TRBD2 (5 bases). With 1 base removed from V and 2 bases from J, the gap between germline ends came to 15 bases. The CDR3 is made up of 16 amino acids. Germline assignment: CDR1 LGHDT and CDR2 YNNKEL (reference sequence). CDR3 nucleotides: TGTGCCAGCAGCCAAGTCCATCGGGGATTTACCTACGAGCAGTACTTC. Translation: CASSQVHRGFTYEQYF.

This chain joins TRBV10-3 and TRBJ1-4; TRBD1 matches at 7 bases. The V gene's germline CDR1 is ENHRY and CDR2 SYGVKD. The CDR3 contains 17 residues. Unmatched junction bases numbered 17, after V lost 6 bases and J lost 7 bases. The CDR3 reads CAISPRSVGTETEKLFF. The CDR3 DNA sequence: TGTGCCATCAGCCCCAGGTCTGTAGGGACAGAGACTGAAAAACTGTTTTTT.

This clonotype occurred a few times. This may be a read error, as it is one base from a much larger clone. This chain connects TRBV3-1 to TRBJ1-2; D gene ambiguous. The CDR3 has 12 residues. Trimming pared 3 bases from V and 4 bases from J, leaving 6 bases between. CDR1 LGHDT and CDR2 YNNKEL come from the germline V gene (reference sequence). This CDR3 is CASSQGIYGYTF. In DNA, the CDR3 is TGTGCCAGCAGCCAGGGGATCTATGGCTACACCTTC.

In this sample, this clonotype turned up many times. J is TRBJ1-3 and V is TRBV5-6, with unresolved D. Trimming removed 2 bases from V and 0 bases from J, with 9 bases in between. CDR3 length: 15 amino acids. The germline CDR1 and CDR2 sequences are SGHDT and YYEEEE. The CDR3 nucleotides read TGTGCCAGCAGCTTATCCGCCAGCTCTGGAAACACCATATATTTT. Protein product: CASSLSASSGNTIYF.

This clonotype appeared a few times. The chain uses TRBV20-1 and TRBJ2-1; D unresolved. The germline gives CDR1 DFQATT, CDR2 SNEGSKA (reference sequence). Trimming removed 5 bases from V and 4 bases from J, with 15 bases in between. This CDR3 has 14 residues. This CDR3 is CSAATPWGYNEQFF. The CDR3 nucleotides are TGCAGTGCTGCGACCCCATGGGGTTACAATGAGCAGTTCTTC.

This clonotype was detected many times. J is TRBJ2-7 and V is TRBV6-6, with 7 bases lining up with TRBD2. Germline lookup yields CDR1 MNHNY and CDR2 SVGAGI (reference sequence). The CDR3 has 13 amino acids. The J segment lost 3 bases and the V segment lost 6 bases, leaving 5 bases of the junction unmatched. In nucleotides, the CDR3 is TGTGCCAGCAGCAAAGGGAGGGACTACGAGCAGTACTTC. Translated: CASSKGRDYEQYF.

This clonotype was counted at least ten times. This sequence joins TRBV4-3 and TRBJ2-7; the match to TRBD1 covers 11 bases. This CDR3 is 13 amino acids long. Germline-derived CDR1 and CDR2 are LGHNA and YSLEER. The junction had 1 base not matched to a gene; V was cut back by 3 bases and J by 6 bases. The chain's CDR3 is CASSQDRGPEQYF. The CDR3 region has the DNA TGCGCCAGCAGCCAGGACAGGGGGCCCGAGCAGTACTTC.

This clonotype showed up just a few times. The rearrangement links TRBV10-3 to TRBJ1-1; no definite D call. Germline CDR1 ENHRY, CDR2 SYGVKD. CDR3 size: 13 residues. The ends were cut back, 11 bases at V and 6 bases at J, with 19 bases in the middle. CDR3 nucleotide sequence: TGTGCCGCGTCCGGACGGAAGGAGGCTGAAGCTTTCTTT. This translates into CAASGRKEAEAFF.

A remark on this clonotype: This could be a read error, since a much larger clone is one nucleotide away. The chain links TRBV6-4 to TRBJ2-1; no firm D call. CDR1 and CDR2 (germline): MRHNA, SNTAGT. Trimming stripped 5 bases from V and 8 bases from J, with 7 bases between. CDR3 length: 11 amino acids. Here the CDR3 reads CASSKGYEQFF. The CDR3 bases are TGTGCCAGCAGTAAAGGGTATGAGCAGTTCTTC.

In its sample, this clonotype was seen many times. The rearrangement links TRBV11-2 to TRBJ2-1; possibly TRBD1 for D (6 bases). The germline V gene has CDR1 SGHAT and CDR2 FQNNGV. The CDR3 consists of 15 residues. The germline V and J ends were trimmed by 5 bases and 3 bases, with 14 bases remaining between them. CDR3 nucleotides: TGTGCCAGCAGCCCCAAGACAGGAGACTACAATGAGCAGTTCTTC. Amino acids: CASSPKTGDYNEQFF.

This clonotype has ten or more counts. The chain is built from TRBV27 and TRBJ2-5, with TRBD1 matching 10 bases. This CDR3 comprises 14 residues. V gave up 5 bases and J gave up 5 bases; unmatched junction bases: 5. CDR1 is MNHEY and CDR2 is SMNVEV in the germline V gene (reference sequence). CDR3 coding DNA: TGTGCCAGCAGTAGGGGACAGGGGTGGGAGACCCAGTACTTC. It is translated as CASSRGQGWETQYF.

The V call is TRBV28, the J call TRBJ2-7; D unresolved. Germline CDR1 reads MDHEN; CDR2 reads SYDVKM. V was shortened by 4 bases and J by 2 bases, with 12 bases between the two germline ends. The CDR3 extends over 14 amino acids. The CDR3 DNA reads TGTGCCAGCAGTTCAGGTGCCCCCGCCTACGAGCAGTACTTC. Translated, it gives CASSSGAPAYEQYF.

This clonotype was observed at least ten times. CDR3 region: CASSEDFTNTGELFF. The CDR3 DNA reads as TGCGCCAGCAGCGAAGACTTTACGAACACCGGGGAGCTGTTTTTT. This rearrangement joins TRBV5-1 to TRBJ2-2; D uncertain. This CDR3 has 15 amino acids. The germline CDR1 and CDR2 sequences are SGHRS and YFSETQ. Trimming shortened V by 4 bases and J by 0 bases, and 10 bases separated the two germline ends.

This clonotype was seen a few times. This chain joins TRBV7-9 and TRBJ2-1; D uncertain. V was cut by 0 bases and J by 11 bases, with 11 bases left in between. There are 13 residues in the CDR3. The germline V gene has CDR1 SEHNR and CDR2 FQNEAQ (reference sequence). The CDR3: CASSLAAENQQFF. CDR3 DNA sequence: TGTGCCAGCAGCTTAGCGGCGGAGAACCAGCAGTTCTTC.

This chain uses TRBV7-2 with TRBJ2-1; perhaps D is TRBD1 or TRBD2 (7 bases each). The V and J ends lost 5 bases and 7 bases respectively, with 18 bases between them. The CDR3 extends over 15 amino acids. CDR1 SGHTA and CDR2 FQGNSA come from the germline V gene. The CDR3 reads CASSQGGAGVNEQFF. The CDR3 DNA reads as TGTGCCAGCAGCCAGGGGGGGGCGGGGGTAAATGAGCAGTTCTTC.

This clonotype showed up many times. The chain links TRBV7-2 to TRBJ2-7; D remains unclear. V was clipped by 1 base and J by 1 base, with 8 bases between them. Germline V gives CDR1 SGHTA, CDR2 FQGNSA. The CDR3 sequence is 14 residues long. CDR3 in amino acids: CASSLGAASYEQYF. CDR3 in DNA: TGTGCCAGCAGCTTAGGCGCGGCATCCTACGAGCAGTACTTC.

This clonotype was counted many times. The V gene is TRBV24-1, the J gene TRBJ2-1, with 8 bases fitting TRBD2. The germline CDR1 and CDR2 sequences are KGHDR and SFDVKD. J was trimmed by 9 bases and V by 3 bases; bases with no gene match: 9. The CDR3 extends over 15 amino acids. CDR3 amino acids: CATSDAAGGLGEQFF. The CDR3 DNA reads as TGTGCCACCAGTGATGCGGCGGGAGGTCTGGGTGAGCAGTTCTTC.

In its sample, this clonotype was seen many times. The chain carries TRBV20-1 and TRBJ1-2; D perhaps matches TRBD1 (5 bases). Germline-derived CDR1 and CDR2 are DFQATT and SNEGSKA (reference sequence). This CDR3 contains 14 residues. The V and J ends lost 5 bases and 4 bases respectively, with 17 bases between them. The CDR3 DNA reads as TGCAGTGCTCCCCGTGGGGGAAGGGGCTATGGCTACACCTTC. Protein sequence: CSAPRGGRGYGYTF.

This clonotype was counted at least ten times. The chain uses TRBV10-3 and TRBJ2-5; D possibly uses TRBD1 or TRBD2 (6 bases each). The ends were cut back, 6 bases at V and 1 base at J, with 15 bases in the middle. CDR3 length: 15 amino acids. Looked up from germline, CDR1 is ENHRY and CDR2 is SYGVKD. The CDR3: CAIRGGRNPQETQYF. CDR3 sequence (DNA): TGTGCCATCAGGGGGGGCAGAAACCCCCAAGAGACCCAGTACTTC.